The rows below give T cell receptor beta chains drawn from one sample of a study of T cells in localized non-small cell lung cancer. Sequenced by immunoSEQ multiplex PCR; TCRdb stores in-frame clones only, minus some. Here the sample spans some 1,400 clones, around 23% being singletons. The sequencing here drew on lung tumor tissue, taken before any cancer treatment. Receptor source: a male donor older than 55 with stage I squamous cell lung carcinoma. CDR3s include the opening cysteine and the closing phenylalanine or tryptophan. The D gene is left open where the match is weak. Expanded clones get a size class; other rows say once, few or many, or leave the size out.

clone size: medium-sized; V gene: TRBV6-8; D gene: NA; J gene: TRBJ2-6; CDR3 protein: CASSLPWTKGSGANVLTF
clone size: NA; V gene: TRBV19; D gene: NA; J gene: TRBJ2-2; CDR3 protein: CASSLGTPQDSNTGELFF
clone size: few; V gene: TRBV1; D gene: NA; J gene: TRBJ2-1; CDR3 protein: CASSQDPRTGVDEQFF
clone size: few; V gene: TRBV9; D gene: NA; J gene: TRBJ1-1; CDR3 protein: CASRREGGGNTEAFF
clone size: few; V gene: TRBV11-3; D gene: TRBD1; J gene: TRBJ2-3; CDR3 protein: CASSTDRDHTDTQYF
clone size: few; V gene: TRBV11-3; D gene: NA; J gene: TRBJ1-4; CDR3 protein: CASSLSVRDEKLFF
clone size: medium-sized; V gene: TRBV6-8; D gene: NA; J gene: TRBJ1-1; CDR3 protein: CASSDFWGMAFF
clone size: NA; V gene: TRBV10-2; D gene: TRBD1; J gene: TRBJ1-1; CDR3 protein: CASGSRDSNTEAFF
clone size: NA; V gene: TRBV25-1; D gene: NA; J gene: TRBJ1-1; CDR3 protein: CASSGLAVNTEAFF
clone size: medium-sized; V gene: TRBV9; D gene: TRBD2; J gene: TRBJ2-1; CDR3 protein: CASSAWTSGNNEQFF
clone size: few; V gene: TRBV12-5; D gene: NA; J gene: TRBJ2-2; CDR3 protein: CASGLAGELFF
clone size: NA; V gene: TRBV2; D gene: TRBD1; J gene: TRBJ1-4; CDR3 protein: CASSLYQGVNEKLFF
clone size: large; V gene: TRBV6-8; D gene: NA; J gene: TRBJ1-3; CDR3 protein: CASSDGVSGNTIYF
clone size: NA; V gene: TRBV6-8; D gene: NA; J gene: TRBJ2-5; CDR3 protein: CASSPGGAWKTQYF
clone size: medium-sized; V gene: TRBV9; D gene: NA; J gene: TRBJ1-2; CDR3 protein: CASRREGEGYTF
clone size: medium-sized; V gene: TRBV6-8; D gene: NA; J gene: TRBJ1-2; CDR3 protein: CASRTQGVDSNYGYTF
clone size: medium-sized; V gene: TRBV9; D gene: NA; J gene: TRBJ2-3; CDR3 protein: CASSGTRSTDTQYF
clone size: NA; V gene: TRBV14; D gene: NA; J gene: TRBJ1-5; CDR3 protein: CASSQDLGQPQHF
clone size: NA; V gene: TRBV11-3; D gene: TRBD1; J gene: TRBJ1-6; CDR3 protein: CASSSGQTSSYNSPLHF
clone size: NA; V gene: TRBV25-1; D gene: TRBD1; J gene: TRBJ1-2; CDR3 protein: CASSENSGTGNYGYTF
clone size: few; V gene: TRBV6-8; D gene: NA; J gene: TRBJ2-7; CDR3 protein: CASSYSGTNYEQYF
clone size: NA; V gene: TRBV5-1; D gene: TRBD1; J gene: TRBJ2-7; CDR3 protein: CASSSEPGQEDYEQYF
clone size: few; V gene: TRBV11-1; D gene: TRBD2; J gene: TRBJ2-4; CDR3 protein: CASSTPWAGGPRSKNIQYF
clone size: NA; V gene: TRBV28; D gene: NA; J gene: TRBJ2-2; CDR3 protein: CASSPAGAANTGELFF
clone size: NA; V gene: TRBV9; D gene: TRBD1; J gene: TRBJ1-2; CDR3 protein: CASFLRDRAHAKNYGYTF
clone size: NA; V gene: TRBV15; D gene: NA; J gene: TRBJ1-2; CDR3 protein: CATSRARRAGIGGGYTF
clone size: few; V gene: TRBV6-8; D gene: NA; J gene: TRBJ2-7; CDR3 protein: CASILGAAQSYEQYF
clone size: NA; V gene: TRBV12-5; D gene: TRBD2; J gene: TRBJ2-3; CDR3 protein: CASTERPGLARTDTQYF
clone size: medium-sized; V gene: TRBV9; D gene: NA; J gene: TRBJ2-5; CDR3 protein: CASSVGGKETQYF
clone size: few; V gene: TRBV6-8; D gene: NA; J gene: TRBJ2-1; CDR3 protein: CASSDRSYNEQFF
clone size: NA; V gene: TRBV15; D gene: NA; J gene: TRBJ2-1; CDR3 protein: CATSRETPSLSDEQFF
clone size: NA; V gene: TRBV6-8; D gene: NA; J gene: TRBJ1-1; CDR3 protein: CASSYPWGSEAFF
clone size: NA; V gene: TRBV14; D gene: TRBD2; J gene: TRBJ2-4; CDR3 protein: CASSRTSGKTKNIQYF
clone size: few; V gene: TRBV6-8; D gene: TRBD1; J gene: TRBJ2-2; CDR3 protein: CASSYRTGVNTGELFF
clone size: medium-sized; V gene: TRBV9; D gene: NA; J gene: TRBJ1-5; CDR3 protein: CASKRYGYSNQPQHF
clone size: NA; V gene: TRBV6-8; D gene: NA; J gene: TRBJ2-2; CDR3 protein: CASMGGSLTGELFF
clone size: medium-sized; V gene: TRBV11-3; D gene: NA; J gene: TRBJ2-6; CDR3 protein: CASSSSFGPGANVLTF
clone size: NA; V gene: TRBV6-8; D gene: TRBD1; J gene: TRBJ2-2; CDR3 protein: CASRWTGGITGELFF
clone size: NA; V gene: TRBV9; D gene: NA; J gene: TRBJ1-5; CDR3 protein: CASSEFGGGYQPQHF
clone size: few; V gene: TRBV12-2; D gene: NA; J gene: TRBJ1-1; CDR3 protein: CAATGGSMNTEAFF
clone size: few; V gene: TRBV7-5; D gene: NA; J gene: TRBJ1-3; CDR3 protein: CASSLGLAGNTIYF
clone size: NA; V gene: TRBV25-1; D gene: NA; J gene: TRBJ1-1; CDR3 protein: CASSEFGDYEAFF
clone size: NA; V gene: TRBV11-3; D gene: NA; J gene: TRBJ2-7; CDR3 protein: CASSLMVVRYDEQYF
clone size: NA; V gene: TRBV11-3; D gene: NA; J gene: TRBJ1-5; CDR3 protein: CASSPTGGSGQPQHF
clone size: once; V gene: TRBV5-1; D gene: NA; J gene: TRBJ1-2; CDR3 protein: CASSSSQGVNYGYTF
clone size: medium-sized; V gene: TRBV2; D gene: NA; J gene: TRBJ1-5; CDR3 protein: CASRPQGGNNQPQHF
clone size: NA; V gene: TRBV9; D gene: NA; J gene: TRBJ2-1; CDR3 protein: CASSVEGRAPSSEQFF
clone size: NA; V gene: TRBV11-3; D gene: TRBD1; J gene: TRBJ2-7; CDR3 protein: CASSLDGTGEGEQYF
clone size: NA; V gene: TRBV28; D gene: NA; J gene: TRBJ1-4; CDR3 protein: CASSLSSGGLEKLFF
clone size: medium-sized; V gene: TRBV11-3; D gene: NA; J gene: TRBJ1-2; CDR3 protein: CASSLADDVYGYTF
clone size: NA; V gene: TRBV11-3; D gene: NA; J gene: TRBJ1-2; CDR3 protein: CASSFGERGYGYTF
clone size: large; V gene: TRBV30; D gene: TRBD2; J gene: TRBJ2-1; CDR3 protein: CAWLSGSPHNEQFF
clone size: large; V gene: TRBV9; D gene: NA; J gene: TRBJ1-1; CDR3 protein: CASSVLPRTNTEAFF